This passage covers 15 T cell receptor beta chains from one sample sequenced in a study of T cell responses to AZD1222 COVID-19 vaccine. The method was immunoSEQ multiplex PCR; TCRdb's version includes in-frame clones alone and lacks a portion of them. The sample contains under 150,000 clones, roughly 93% of which appear only once. The material sequenced was peripheral blood, taken 28 days after the second AZD1222 dose. The receptor source for this set is an adult who received the AZD1222 COVID-19 vaccine.

This chain joins TRBV1 and TRBJ2-3; TRBD2, the table's D call, lacks a check against the DNA. TRBV1 is a pseudogene segment. This CDR3 spans 16 amino acids. CDR3 in amino acids: CTSSQGGAGGSDTQYF. In DNA, the CDR3 is TGCACCAGCAGCCAAGGTGGGGCGGGAGGATCGGATACGCAGTATTTT.

This clone occurred once. The chain couples TRBV12-3 or TRBV12-4 to TRBJ2-7; D ambiguous. V dropped 6 bases and J dropped 7 bases, with 13 bases sitting between them. The CDR3 is made up of 12 amino acids. The CDR3 protein is CASSTDRWEQYF. As DNA, the CDR3 is TGTGCCAGCAGCACCGATAGGTGGGAGCAGTACTTC.

The V call is TRBV6-6, the J call TRBJ2-3; 7 positions match TRBD1. Germline V gene lookup returns CDR1 MNHNY and CDR2 SVGAGI (reference sequence). Losses at the gene ends were 7 bases for V and 0 bases for J; bases not matched to a gene: 4. The CDR3 has 14 residues. CDR3 amino acids: CASTKGQSTDTQYF. The CDR3 nucleotides are TGTGCCAGCACCAAGGGACAGAGCACAGATACGCAGTATTTT.

The chain links TRBV2 to TRBJ1-2; 7 positions agree with TRBD1. Per germline, CDR1 SNHLY and CDR2 FYNNEI. CDR3 size: 15 residues. Trimming cost V 6 bases and J 0 bases; bases outside gene matches: 7. CDR3 in amino acids: CASRETGVPNYGYTF. In nucleotides, the CDR3 is TGTGCCAGCAGAGAAACAGGGGTCCCTAACTATGGCTACACCTTC.

This clone was detected only once. V usage is TRBV10-1 and J usage is TRBJ2-7; possible D gene TRBD2, 6 bases. The CDR3 loop spans 13 amino acids. Looked up from germline, CDR1 is WNHNN and CDR2 is SYGVQD (reference sequence). V was clipped by 8 bases and J by 6 bases, with 17 bases between them. The CDR3 DNA sequence: TGCGCCAGCCCTCGGGGGACCAGAAGCGAGCAGTACTTC. This encodes CASPRGTRSEQYF.

The rearrangement links TRBV28 to TRBJ2-1; maybe TRBD1 (6 bases). Germline lookup yields CDR1 MDHEN and CDR2 SYDVKM. Trimming removed 7 bases at V and 7 bases at J, with 14 bases between. The CDR3 runs to 13 residues. Here the CDR3 reads CASTRSQGNEQFF. In DNA form, the CDR3 reads TGTGCCAGCACCCGCTCACAGGGAAATGAGCAGTTCTTC.

This chain links TRBV18 with TRBJ2-7; 7 bases fit TRBD1. Germline CDR1 and CDR2: KGHSH and LQKENI. The CDR3 contains 14 residues. Germline trimming cut 3 bases from V and 2 bases from J; bases unmatched to any gene: 4. The CDR3 coding sequence is TGTGCCAGCTCACCCGGGACAGACACCTACGAGCAGTACTTC. Its translation: CASSPGTDTYEQYF. Drawing the rest from reference TRBV18 and TRBJ2-7, the complete variable domain is NAGVMQNPRHLVRRRGQEARLRCSPMKGHSHVYWYRQLPEEGLKFMVYLQKENIIDESGMPKERFSAEFPKEGPSILRIQQVVRGDSAAYFCASSPGTDTYEQYFGPGTRLTVT.

The genes are TRBV5-6 and TRBJ2-7; 12 bases fit TRBD1. V dropped 6 bases and J dropped 5; count of bases not matched to a gene: 9. CDR1 and CDR2 (germline): SGHDT, YYEEEE. CDR3 length equals 15 residues. The DNA of the CDR3 is TGTGCCAGCACCCCCCGGGACAGGGGGCTCAACGAGCAGTACTTC. Its translation: CASTPRDRGLNEQYF.

In DNA form, the CDR3 reads TGCGCCAGCAGCTTGGAAGCCTCTGGAAACACCATATATTTT. Protein sequence: CASSLEASGNTIYF. The chain uses TRBV5-1 and TRBJ1-3; D gene uncertain. CDR3 length equals 14 residues. Germline CDR1 SGHRS, CDR2 YFSETQ. Trimming left V 0 bases short and J 0 bases short, with 4 bases between.

This clone was seen just once. The chain recombines TRBV7-9 with TRBJ2-5, with 8 positions matching TRBD2. V dropped 5 bases and J dropped 5; count of bases not matched to a gene: 13. The CDR3 runs 16 residues. The V gene's germline CDR1 is SEHNR and CDR2 FQNEAQ (reference sequence). As DNA, the CDR3 is TGTGCCAGCAGCACTGAACGGGGGGGCCGGCGGGAGACCCAGTACTTC. Encoded protein: CASSTERGGRRETQYF.

This clone showed up just a few times. V usage is TRBV4-1 and J usage is TRBJ1-1, with D uncertain. CDR3 size: 17 residues. The V and J ends lost 1 base and 4 bases respectively, with 19 bases between them. Germline loops: CDR1 MGHRA, CDR2 YSYEKL. CDR3 protein: CASSQAGAGPGGTEAFF. Here the CDR3 DNA reads TGCGCCAGCAGCCAAGCCGGAGCTGGCCCCGGTGGCACTGAAGCTTTCTTT.

J is TRBJ1-2 and V is TRBV5-1; TRBD1 matches 8 bases. Germline-derived CDR1 and CDR2 are SGHRS and YFSETQ. The trim removed 0 bases at V and 7 bases at J, leaving 2 bases unmatched. The CDR3 runs 13 residues. CDR3 amino acids: CASSLARGPGYTF. The CDR3 DNA reads TGCGCCAGCAGCTTGGCCAGGGGGCCTGGCTACACCTTC.

This rearrangement joins TRBV18 to TRBJ2-3, with 8 bases that match TRBD2. The ends lost 5 bases at V and 4 bases at J; junction bases unmatched: 5. This CDR3 has 14 amino acids. Looked up from germline, CDR1 is KGHSH and CDR2 is LQKENI. CDR3: CASSARGGPDTQYF. The CDR3 coding sequence is TGTGCCAGCTCAGCTCGGGGGGGCCCAGATACGCAGTATTTT.

V and J are TRBV18 and TRBJ1-1, with D maybe TRBD1 (5 bases). The CDR3 runs to 15 residues. CDR1 and CDR2 from the germline V gene are KGHSH and LQKENI. Trimming left V 0 bases short and J 0 bases short, with 8 bases between. The CDR3 DNA sequence: TGTGCCAGCTCACCACCGCAGGGCATGAACACTGAAGCTTTCTTT. This translates into CASSPPQGMNTEAFF. Looking up the rest from reference TRBV18 and TRBJ1-1 gives the full variable domain: NAGVMQNPRHLVRRRGQEARLRCSPMKGHSHVYWYRQLPEEGLKFMVYLQKENIIDESGMPKERFSAEFPKEGPSILRIQQVVRGDSAAYFCASSPPQGMNTEAFFGQGTRLTVV.

The chain uses TRBV5-6 and TRBJ1-2; D ambiguous. Deletions cut 7 bases from V and 4 bases from J, with 11 bases between. Germline V gene data show CDR1 as SGHDT and CDR2 as YYEEEE. There are 12 residues in the CDR3. CDR3 loop: CASSTGGYGYTF. The CDR3 DNA reads as TGTGCCAGCTCAACGGGAGGCTATGGCTACACCTTC. Full variable domain (rest looked up from reference TRBV5-6 and TRBJ1-2): DAGVTQSPTHLIKTRGQQVTLRCSPKSGHDTVSWYQQALGQGPQFIFQYYEEEERQRGNFPDRFSGHQFPNYSSELNVNALLLGDSALYLCASSTGGYGYTFGSGTRLTVV.